This TCR beta chain was retrieved from a study of regulatory T cells in long-lasting Graves disease (dated by TCRdb to the early 2020s). Turning to the overall study: Patients with newly diagnosed Graves' disease had been on antithyroid drugs for under 3 months. Patients with persistent Graves' disease were compared with patients with newly diagnosed Graves' disease using TCR sequencing and RNA sequencing of peripheral blood. The study was registered as a clinical trial and conducted in China. TCR sequencing covered 13 persistent and roughly 20 newly diagnosed Graves' disease patients, 33 samples in total.

This clonotype was observed many times. Its antigen is currently not known. One base away there is no much larger clone; base qualities are not given. V has 5 bases trimmed and J has 0 bases trimmed; junction bases matching no gene number 4. Via the germline V gene, CDR1 is SGHVS and CDR2 FNYEAQ. Including the terminal cysteine and phenylalanine, the CDR3 comprises 14 residues. CDR3 DNA is the only sequence kept; it has 42 bases, read in frame from the first base. The paper as a whole reports these results and caveats: Persistent patients shared more public clonotypes among themselves (around 3,000) than newly diagnosed patients did (approximately 970). Persistent disease showed preferential use of TRBV28, TRBJ1-2 and TRBJ2-5, whereas newly diagnosed disease favored TRBV20-1 and TRBJ2-1. Only peripheral blood was studied, because thyroid tissue, the primary lesion, was inaccessible. Only the TCR beta chain was sequenced and analyzed. Compared with newly diagnosed patients, patients with persistent Graves' disease had lower TCR Shannon entropy and fewer highly expanded clones, which suggests clonal expansion. The authors acknowledged the small sample size as a limitation that may reduce accuracy.

Receptors were amplified or captured by multiplex PCR. This sample was sequenced with an Illumina HiSeq 4000. iRepertoire HTBI primers and Arm-PCR amplification of CDR3 regions were used to construct TCR beta libraries. Before sequencing, the PCR products underwent gel purification. The paper's processing steps were these. Gene usage analysis of CDR3 amino acid clonotypes relied on the approximately 60 TRBV and around 14 TRBJ segments identified across samples. Filtered high-quality paired reads were merged into contigs using COPE and FqMerger. BLAST was used to align contigs to the IMGT TRBV, TRBD and TRBJ reference genes, and CDR3 was defined following IMGT. Any clonotype with a frequency above 0.1% was counted as a highly expanded clone. Shannon entropy served as the measure of repertoire diversity, while the Gini coefficient captured V-J evenness. Public clonotypes were defined as clonotypes shared by more than one individual. TCRdb passed the public sequencing reads through fastp at Q25 and MiXCR, retaining productive beta sequences. Merged by CDR3 protein, the rows form single entries marked with the most common genes and DNA. TCRdb, not the original authors, processed these V and J calls. This sample is represented by a few hundred thousand distinct CDR3 sequences; 15% to 20% of them were singletons. The top ten clonotypes cover approximately 14% of the sample.

The time point label corresponds to: newly diagnosed GD, antithyroid drugs for less than 3 months. RNA was extracted from PBMCs in TRIzol for both TCR sequencing and RNA sequencing. The diagnosis of Graves' disease was made according to American Thyroid Association guidelines. Patients were recruited from an endocrinology department in Xi'an, China. Each patient gave 8.5 to 9.5 milliliters of peripheral blood, collected in an EDTA anticoagulant tube. Ficoll Paque Plus density gradient separation was used to isolate PBMCs, and no further T cell sorting was done. An Agilent 2100 Bioanalyzer and agarose gel were used to check RNA quality, while a NanoDrop 2000 measured RNA concentration. These data also formed part of another study, on T cells in Graves' hyperthyroidism and ophthalmopathy. According to the second study: Stable Graves' hyperthyroidism was defined as the absence of progression to ophthalmopathy over 18 months of follow-up. Hyperthyroidism patients were aged 18 to 65 years and newly diagnosed, with disease duration of less than 2 months. The study excluded patients with uncontrolled infections, other autoimmune diseases, pregnancy or lactation. Diagnoses relied on clinical symptoms, serum thyroxine and TRAb, thyroid ultrasound and orbital computed tomography. The TCR CDR3 was subjected to a first round of RT-PCR using the HTBI primer set and the Qiagen OneStep RT-PCR kit. Most expanded thyroid clonotypes (frequency above 0.001) were also detected in blood, suggesting blood repertoires may reflect thyroid immune responses. Ophthalmopathy was separated from stable hyperthyroidism by a 13 V-J signature model, with over 85% sensitivity and about 81% specificity obtained in cross-validation and 80%/75% obtained in testing. In validation, the model predicted progression to ophthalmopathy with approximately 70% sensitivity and about 73% specificity, a median of roughly seven months before onset. TCR V-J signatures able to tell the groups apart were searched for in a discovery cohort of 100 patients, of whom over 40 had Graves' ophthalmopathy and some 60 had stable Graves' hyperthyroidism. Prospective prediction of ophthalmopathy was tested in an independent validation cohort consisting of fewer than 20 hyperthyroidism patients and over 15 patients who later progressed to ophthalmopathy. The 95 to 100 discovery patients were randomly divided into training and test sets at a 7:3 ratio. The study also compared thyroid tissue and blood T-cell repertoires from a handful of Graves' hyperthyroidism patients. Once sampling was done, hyperthyroidism patients were given methimazole at a starting dose of 30 mg daily, whereas ophthalmopathy patients were given high-dose intravenous methylprednisolone. The libraries were constructed in a second round of multiplex PCR and then size-selected and purified. Paired-end sequencing of the libraries was performed with 100 bp reads on an Illumina HiSeq2000. SOAPnuke was used to process the raw data, removing reads that contained adapters or uncalled bases, had a mean Phred below 15, or lacked an exact match to the constant primer or identifier. COPE v1.2.5 was used to merge the high-quality paired reads, and each unique nucleotide sequence was defined as a clonotype. MiTCR v1.1 was used to align clonotypes to the IMGT TRBV, TRBD and TRBJ reference segments. Analysis was restricted to V-J combinations with a frequency above 0.0001, which covered over 98% of repertoires. A TCS score was defined as the ratio between F50 (clonal expansion) and ExV (chaos), using BLOSUM62-based TCRdist between CDR3 peptides within each V-J. Welch's t-statistics and random forest reduced around 550 V-J features to fewer than 15, which were used in a naive Bayes classifier (R e1071). No statistical method was used to fix the sample size in advance, and group allocation was not hidden from the investigators. The paper describes TCR Vbeta CDR3 sequencing of 135 peripheral blood samples, made up of 43 ophthalmopathy patients, some 76 hyperthyroidism patients and some 17 progressor patients.

The sequence was obtained from a woman in her 30s with Graves disease. Donor details come from another sample of the same person, matched by shared clones. The chain links TRBV7-6 with TRBJ2-7; 7 bases in the junction line up with TRBD1. The sequencing used peripheral blood mononuclear cells (PBMCs), collected at new diagnosis, from a patient treated with antithyroid drugs. This receptor carries the CDR3 CASSPGDSSYEQYF. The DNA sequence is as follows: TGTGCCAGCAGCCCAGGGGACAGCTCCTACGAGCAGTACTTC. Reference TRBV7-6 and TRBJ2-7 proteins supply the regions before and after the CDR3; the full variable domain is: GAGVSQSPRYKVTKRGQDVALRCDPISGHVSLYWYRQALGQGPEFLTYFNYEAQQDKSGLPNDRFSAERPEGSISTLTIQRTEQRDSAMYRCASSPGDSSYEQYFGPGTRLTVT.